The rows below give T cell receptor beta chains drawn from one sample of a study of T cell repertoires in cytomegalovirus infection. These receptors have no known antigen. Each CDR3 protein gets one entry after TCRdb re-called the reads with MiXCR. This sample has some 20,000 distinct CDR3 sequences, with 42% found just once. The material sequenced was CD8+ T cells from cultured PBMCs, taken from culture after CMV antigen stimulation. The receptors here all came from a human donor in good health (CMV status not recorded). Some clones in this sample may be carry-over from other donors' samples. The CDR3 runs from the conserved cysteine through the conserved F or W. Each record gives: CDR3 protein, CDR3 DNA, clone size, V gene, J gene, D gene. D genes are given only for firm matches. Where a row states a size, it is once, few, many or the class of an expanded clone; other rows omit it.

CDR3aa: CASSYTGGNTEAFF
CDR3nt: TGTGCCAGCAGTTACACAGGGGGGAACACTGAAGCTTTCTTT
abundance: .
v_gene: TRBV6-2/TRBV6-3
j_gene: TRBJ1-1
d_gene: TRBD1

CDR3aa: CASALGRDSNQPQHF
CDR3nt: TGTGCCAGCGCCTTAGGTCGAGATAGCAATCAGCCCCAGCATTTT
abundance: once
v_gene: TRBV2
j_gene: TRBJ1-5
d_gene: .

CDR3aa: CASSPQGLPNSPLHF
CDR3nt: TGTGCCAGCAGTCCCCAGGGTCTTCCTAATTCACCCCTCCACTTT
abundance: .
v_gene: TRBV27
j_gene: TRBJ1-6
d_gene: .

CDR3aa: CSARARDFQETQYF
CDR3nt: TGCAGTGCTAGAGCCAGGGACTTCCAAGAGACCCAGTACTTC
abundance: .
v_gene: TRBV20-1
j_gene: TRBJ2-5
d_gene: .

CDR3aa: CASSPQGIGDTQYF
CDR3nt: TGTGCCAGCAGCCCACAGGGGATTGGGGATACGCAGTATTTT
abundance: .
v_gene: TRBV11-2
j_gene: TRBJ2-3
d_gene: TRBD1

CDR3aa: CASSARQGRGTEAFF
CDR3nt: TGTGCCAGCAGCGCTAGACAGGGGAGGGGGACTGAAGCTTTCTTT
abundance: few
v_gene: TRBV7-8
j_gene: TRBJ1-1
d_gene: TRBD1

CDR3aa: CASSQEHRSSYEQYF
CDR3nt: TGTGCCAGCAGCCAAGAACATCGAAGCTCCTACGAGCAGTACTTC
abundance: .
v_gene: TRBV14
j_gene: TRBJ2-7
d_gene: .

CDR3aa: CASSPLKGGPNMNTEAFF
CDR3nt: TGTGCCAGCAGCCCTCTGAAGGGGGGTCCAAATATGAACACTGAAGCTTTCTTT
abundance: many
v_gene: TRBV7-2
j_gene: TRBJ1-1
d_gene: .

CDR3aa: CASSWGETQYF
CDR3nt: TGTGCCAGCAGCTGGGGGGAGACCCAGTACTTC
abundance: .
v_gene: TRBV11-3
j_gene: TRBJ2-5
d_gene: .

CDR3aa: CASVASMSYEQYF
CDR3nt: TGTGCCAGCGTGGCTAGCATGTCCTACGAGCAGTACTTC
abundance: once
v_gene: TRBV7-9
j_gene: TRBJ2-7
d_gene: .

CDR3aa: CATSRDRLAGTGELFF
CDR3nt: TGTGCCACCAGCAGAGATAGACTAGCGGGAACCGGGGAGCTGTTTTTT
abundance: once
v_gene: TRBV15
j_gene: TRBJ2-2
d_gene: TRBD2

CDR3aa: CASSESTGANTGELFF
CDR3nt: TGCGCCAGCAGTGAGTCGACAGGCGCGAACACCGGGGAGCTGTTTTTT
abundance: few
v_gene: TRBV10-1
j_gene: TRBJ2-2
d_gene: .

CDR3aa: CASSIGAVLTF
CDR3nt: TGTGCCAGTAGTATCGGGGCCGTCCTGACTTTC
abundance: .
v_gene: TRBV19
j_gene: TRBJ2-6
d_gene: .

CDR3aa: CASSQGRGGSYNEQFF
CDR3nt: TGTGCCAGCAGCCAAGGTCGGGGGGGCTCCTACAATGAGCAGTTCTTC
abundance: .
v_gene: TRBV4-2
j_gene: TRBJ2-1
d_gene: TRBD2

CDR3aa: CASSPGTGKGYTF
CDR3nt: TGTGCCAGCAGCCCTGGGACAGGAAAGGGCTACACCTTC
abundance: many
v_gene: TRBV7-8
j_gene: TRBJ1-2
d_gene: TRBD1

CDR3aa: CSVPRGSGSAYNEQFF
CDR3nt: TGCAGCGTTCCCCGGGGTAGCGGGAGTGCCTACAATGAGCAGTTCTTC
abundance: few
v_gene: TRBV29-1
j_gene: TRBJ2-1
d_gene: TRBD2

CDR3aa: CASSPKTGGGNTIYF
CDR3nt: TGTGCCAGCAGCCCGAAGACAGGGGGGGGAAACACCATATATTTT
abundance: .
v_gene: TRBV5-8
j_gene: TRBJ1-3
d_gene: TRBD1

CDR3aa: CASSGRQGALNTEAFF
CDR3nt: TGTGCCAGCAGCGGGCGACAGGGGGCCTTGAACACTGAAGCTTTCTTT
abundance: .
v_gene: TRBV13
j_gene: TRBJ1-1
d_gene: TRBD1

CDR3aa: CASGGGPGNEQFF
CDR3nt: TGTGCCAGCGGGGGGGGCCCAGGGAATGAGCAGTTCTTC
abundance: many
v_gene: TRBV27
j_gene: TRBJ2-1
d_gene: .

CDR3aa: CASSQDLRGQETQYF
CDR3nt: TGCGCCAGCAGCCAAGATTTGAGGGGGCAAGAGACCCAGTACTTC
abundance: .
v_gene: TRBV4-3
j_gene: TRBJ2-5
d_gene: .

CDR3aa: CASSIAGTGSGANVLTF
CDR3nt: TGTGCCAGTAGTATAGCCGGGACAGGCTCTGGGGCCAACGTCCTGACTTTC
abundance: few
v_gene: TRBV19
j_gene: TRBJ2-6
d_gene: TRBD1

CDR3aa: CASSLTPGLSSETQYF
CDR3nt: TGTGCCAGCAGCTTAACCCCGGGACTATCGTCCGAGACCCAGTACTTC
abundance: .
v_gene: TRBV7-6
j_gene: TRBJ2-5
d_gene: TRBD2

CDR3aa: CASSSPAGTSNNEQFF
CDR3nt: TGTGCCAGCAGCTCCCCGGCTGGGACTAGCAACAATGAGCAGTTCTTC
abundance: .
v_gene: TRBV7-9
j_gene: TRBJ2-1
d_gene: TRBD2

CDR3aa: CASGRGTGIHEQYF
CDR3nt: TGCGCCAGCGGAAGAGGGACAGGGATCCACGAGCAGTACTTC
abundance: .
v_gene: TRBV5-1
j_gene: TRBJ2-7
d_gene: TRBD1

CDR3aa: CASSLTGGASTDTQYF
CDR3nt: TGCGCCAGCAGCCTGACGGGGGGAGCTAGCACAGATACGCAGTATTTT
abundance: .
v_gene: TRBV5-1
j_gene: TRBJ2-3
d_gene: TRBD2

CDR3aa: CASSQDVPGQANTEAFF
CDR3nt: TGCGCCAGCAGCCAAGATGTCCCGGGCCAGGCGAACACTGAAGCTTTCTTT
abundance: few
v_gene: TRBV4-3
j_gene: TRBJ1-1
d_gene: .

CDR3aa: CASSESGSTGELFF
CDR3nt: TGCGCCAGCAGTGAGTCGGGGAGCACCGGGGAGCTGTTTTTT
abundance: once
v_gene: TRBV10-1
j_gene: TRBJ2-2
d_gene: .

CDR3aa: CASSFFVGRKNGYTF
CDR3nt: TGTGCCAGCAGTTTTTTTGTAGGGAGAAAGAATGGCTACACCTTC
abundance: .
v_gene: TRBV28
j_gene: TRBJ1-2
d_gene: .

CDR3aa: CASALAGGGYEQYF
CDR3nt: TGCGCCAGCGCCCTTGCCGGGGGGGGGTACGAGCAGTACTTC
abundance: .
v_gene: TRBV5-1
j_gene: TRBJ2-7
d_gene: TRBD2

CDR3aa: CATSSLDSVTKPQHF
CDR3nt: TGTGCCACCAGCAGCCTTGATTCAGTGACCAAGCCCCAGCATTTT
abundance: .
v_gene: TRBV15
j_gene: TRBJ1-5
d_gene: .

CDR3aa: CASSVTQRNYNEQFF
CDR3nt: TGTGCCAGCTCGGTAACTCAGCGAAACTACAATGAGCAGTTCTTC
abundance: .
v_gene: TRBV28
j_gene: TRBJ2-1
d_gene: .

CDR3aa: CASSLYREANYGYTF
CDR3nt: TGCGCCAGCAGCTTGTACAGGGAAGCTAACTATGGCTACACCTTC
abundance: .
v_gene: TRBV5-1
j_gene: TRBJ1-2
d_gene: .

CDR3aa: CSASDSSGGIYEQYF
CDR3nt: TGCAGTGCTAGCGACTCTAGCGGGGGGATCTACGAGCAGTACTTC
abundance: .
v_gene: TRBV20-1
j_gene: TRBJ2-7
d_gene: TRBD2

CDR3aa: CASSQDRGVPYNEQFF
CDR3nt: TGCGCCAGCAGCCAAGATAGGGGGGTACCCTACAATGAGCAGTTCTTC
abundance: many
v_gene: TRBV4-3
j_gene: TRBJ2-1
d_gene: .

CDR3aa: CASSLWTGRNEKLFF
CDR3nt: TGTGCCAGCAGTCTCTGGACAGGGCGTAATGAAAAACTGTTTTTT
abundance: .
v_gene: TRBV27
j_gene: TRBJ1-4
d_gene: TRBD1

CDR3aa: CATPTTEGSIRNEKLFF
CDR3nt: TGTGCCACCCCGACAACCGAAGGGAGTATACGCAATGAAAAACTGTTTTTT
abundance: .
v_gene: TRBV6-6
j_gene: TRBJ1-4
d_gene: .

CDR3aa: CASSTSSGSPNEQFF
CDR3nt: TGTGCCAGCAGCACCTCAAGCGGGAGCCCAAATGAGCAGTTCTTC
abundance: .
v_gene: TRBV6-1
j_gene: TRBJ2-1
d_gene: TRBD2

CDR3aa: CASILERTSGVDEQFF
CDR3nt: TGTGCCAGCATCCTTGAGAGGACTAGCGGAGTCGATGAGCAGTTCTTC
abundance: once
v_gene: TRBV7-6
j_gene: TRBJ2-1
d_gene: TRBD2

CDR3aa: CASSRGFGETQYF
CDR3nt: TGTGCCAGCAGCAGAGGGTTCGGAGAGACCCAGTACTTC
abundance: many
v_gene: TRBV7-2
j_gene: TRBJ2-5
d_gene: .

CDR3aa: CASSQGLGSTEQYF
CDR3nt: TGTGCCAGTAGCCAGGGACTAGGAAGTACCGAGCAGTACTTC
abundance: .
v_gene: TRBV19
j_gene: TRBJ2-7
d_gene: TRBD2

CDR3aa: CASSSARDHGYTF
CDR3nt: TGTGCCAGCAGCTCAGCCAGGGATCATGGCTACACCTTC
abundance: few
v_gene: TRBV7-9
j_gene: TRBJ1-2
d_gene: .

CDR3aa: CASSSTDVGYGYTF
CDR3nt: TGTGCCAGCAGTTCGACAGACGTAGGCTATGGCTACACCTTC
abundance: once
v_gene: TRBV6-5
j_gene: TRBJ1-2
d_gene: .

CDR3aa: CASSQRVGNTDTQYF
CDR3nt: TGTGCCAGCAGCCAGAGAGTGGGAAACACAGATACGCAGTATTTT
abundance: .
v_gene: TRBV3-1
j_gene: TRBJ2-3
d_gene: .

CDR3aa: CASSLGLLGYYEQYF
CDR3nt: TGTGCCAGCAGCTTAGGTCTTCTGGGCTACTACGAGCAGTACTTC
abundance: .
v_gene: TRBV7-8
j_gene: TRBJ2-7
d_gene: .

CDR3aa: CASSQEGGDYGYTF
CDR3nt: TGTGCCAGCAGCCAAGAGGGGGGGGACTATGGCTACACCTTC
abundance: .
v_gene: TRBV4-2
j_gene: TRBJ1-2
d_gene: .

CDR3aa: CSAHPQSIWSQAFF
CDR3nt: TGCAGTGCCCATCCCCAGAGTATTTGGTCGCAAGCTTTCTTT
abundance: .
v_gene: TRBV20-1
j_gene: TRBJ1-1
d_gene: .

CDR3aa: CASSLREDSRQPQHF
CDR3nt: TGTGCCAGCAGCTTAAGAGAAGACAGTCGCCAGCCCCAGCATTTT
abundance: .
v_gene: TRBV7-2
j_gene: TRBJ1-5
d_gene: .

CDR3aa: CASSSRVEAFF
CDR3nt: TGTGCCAGCAGTTCCAGGGTTGAAGCTTTCTTT
abundance: many
v_gene: TRBV12-3/TRBV12-4
j_gene: TRBJ1-1
d_gene: .

CDR3aa: CASSGKGQGVGETQYF
CDR3nt: TGTGCCAGCAGCGGCAAGGGACAGGGAGTTGGGGAGACCCAGTACTTC
abundance: few
v_gene: TRBV7-6
j_gene: TRBJ2-5
d_gene: TRBD1

CDR3aa: CASYSQLQGEAFF
CDR3nt: TGTGCCAGCTACTCACAGCTACAGGGTGAAGCTTTCTTT
abundance: few
v_gene: TRBV12-3/TRBV12-4
j_gene: TRBJ1-1
d_gene: .

CDR3aa: CASSLEAGGYTDTQYF
CDR3nt: TGTGCCAGCAGCTTAGAGGCGGGGGGGTACACAGATACGCAGTATTTT
abundance: .
v_gene: TRBV7-2
j_gene: TRBJ2-3
d_gene: TRBD2

CDR3aa: CSAADGVGGEKLFF
CDR3nt: TGCAGTGCTGCCGACGGAGTGGGAGGGGAAAAACTGTTTTTT
abundance: .
v_gene: TRBV20-1
j_gene: TRBJ1-4
d_gene: .

CDR3aa: CASTPGGGPDTQYF
CDR3nt: TGTGCCAGCACCCCCGGGGGAGGCCCAGATACGCAGTATTTT
abundance: once
v_gene: TRBV7-6
j_gene: TRBJ2-3
d_gene: .

CDR3aa: CASSRQVEKLFF
CDR3nt: TGTGCCAGCAGTCGACAGGTTGAAAAACTGTTTTTT
abundance: .
v_gene: TRBV12-3/TRBV12-4
j_gene: TRBJ1-4
d_gene: .

CDR3aa: CASSQGQGAYEQYF
CDR3nt: TGTGCCAGCAGTCAAGGACAGGGGGCATACGAGCAGTACTTC
abundance: .
v_gene: TRBV5-5
j_gene: TRBJ2-7
d_gene: TRBD1

CDR3aa: CASSLARGSINEQFF
CDR3nt: TGTGCCAGCAGCTTAGCGCGTGGCAGCATCAATGAGCAGTTCTTC
abundance: .
v_gene: TRBV7-8
j_gene: TRBJ2-1
d_gene: .

CDR3aa: CASSYGSTDTQYF
CDR3nt: TGTGCCAGCAGCTATGGTTCTACAGATACGCAGTATTTT
abundance: .
v_gene: TRBV7-9
j_gene: TRBJ2-3
d_gene: .

CDR3aa: CASSSLAGGREQYF
CDR3nt: TGTGCCAGCAGCTCACTAGCGGGGGGGCGCGAGCAGTACTTC
abundance: many
v_gene: TRBV7-8
j_gene: TRBJ2-7
d_gene: TRBD2

CDR3aa: CASSLRYYGYTF
CDR3nt: TGTGCCAGCAGCCTCCGCTATTATGGCTACACCTTC
abundance: .
v_gene: TRBV7-2
j_gene: TRBJ1-2
d_gene: .

CDR3aa: CASSPSGGYTDTQYF
CDR3nt: TGTGCCAGCAGCCCTAGCGGGGGCTACACAGATACGCAGTATTTT
abundance: .
v_gene: TRBV7-3
j_gene: TRBJ2-3
d_gene: TRBD2